The next 18 T cell receptor beta chains were all read from a single sample in a study of CD8 T cells in ankylosing spondylitis. A single record per CDR3 protein comes from TCRdb applying MiXCR to the 5' RACE reads. This table has roughly 69,000 distinct CDR3 sequences, under 5.5% appearing once. The sequencing sample was made of blood, either unsorted or a sorted T cell fraction (not recorded which). Receptors were obtained from a male donor with ankylosing spondylitis or in good health (not recorded which).

This clonotype was detected many times. The chain combines TRBV11-2 with TRBJ2-1; 9 positions match TRBD1. Germline-derived CDR1 and CDR2 are SGHAT and FQNNGV. CDR3 length: 16 amino acids. V was pared by 2 bases and J by 8 bases, with 10 bases of the junction left unmatched. The CDR3 protein is CASSLSPGTGKDEQFF. The CDR3 DNA follows: TGTGCCAGCAGCTTATCGCCAGGGACAGGGAAGGATGAGCAGTTCTTC.

This clonotype was recorded at least ten times. V usage is TRBV5-1 and J usage is TRBJ1-6, with D possibly matching TRBD1 (5 bases). V lost 4 bases, J lost 8 bases, and 13 bases lay in between. This CDR3 has 14 amino acids. Per the germline V gene, CDR1 is SGHRS and CDR2 is YFSETQ. CDR3 nucleotides: TGCGCCAGCAGCCAGGACAACGGGTATTCACCCCTCCACTTT. As protein: CASSQDNGYSPLHF.

This clonotype showed up many times. The genes are TRBV12-3 or TRBV12-4 and TRBJ2-7; TRBD1 matches at 8 bases. The CDR3 loop spans 13 amino acids. Trimming removed 8 bases from V and 6 bases from J; junction bases left unmatched: 9. The CDR3 sequence is CASGQGSSGEQYF. CDR3 DNA sequence: TGTGCCAGCGGACAGGGATCGTCAGGCGAGCAGTACTTC.

This clonotype was counted ten times or more. The rearrangement joins TRBV24-1 to TRBJ1-1; 9 nucleotides agree with TRBD1. V shed 4 bases and J 4 bases; nucleotides not matched to a gene: 6. The CDR3 has 15 residues. Germline V gene data show CDR1 as KGHDR and CDR2 as SFDVKD. The CDR3 nucleotides are TGTGCCACCAGTGAATCGACAGGGGGGAGCACTGAAGCTTTCTTT. This sequence encodes CATSESTGGSTEAFF.

This clonotype was observed at least ten times. The CDR3 spells CSATGQGGNEQFF. The CDR3 DNA sequence: TGCAGTGCCACGGGACAGGGGGGCAATGAGCAGTTCTTC. This rearrangement joins TRBV20-1 to TRBJ2-1; 11 nucleotides agree with TRBD1. The germline V gene has CDR1 DFQATT and CDR2 SNEGSKA (reference sequence). After removal of 6 bases from V and 6 bases from J, the junction contained 4 bases not matched to a gene. The CDR3 runs to 13 residues.

The sample holds many counts of this clonotype. CDR3 protein: CASSQTGTGGSDTQYF. The CDR3 DNA follows: TGCGCCAGCAGCCAAACCGGGACAGGGGGCAGCGATACGCAGTATTTT. The chain employs TRBV4-1 and TRBJ2-3; TRBD1 agrees at 12 bases. The CDR3 is 16 residues long. Germline V CDR1 and CDR2: MGHRA, YSYEKL. V lost 2 bases to trimming and J lost 6 bases; unmatched junction nucleotides: 6.

With respect to this clonotype: This may be a read error: a much more frequent sequence differs by one nucleotide. The genes are TRBV15 and TRBJ2-2, with 7 bases that match TRBD1. The CDR3 is 15 amino acids. Germline V gene lookup returns CDR1 LNHNV and CDR2 YYDKDF (reference sequence). This CDR3 is CATGSRDSYTGELFF. The DNA of the CDR3 is TGTGCCACCGGCAGCCGGGACAGTTACACCGGGGAGCTGTTTTTT.

This clonotype occurred many times. The chain is built from TRBV6-2 or TRBV6-3 and TRBJ2-7; perhaps TRBD1 as D (6 bases). CDR3 length equals 15 residues. V was trimmed by 5 bases and J by 2 bases, leaving 16 bases between them. The germline CDR1 and CDR2 sequences are MNHEY and SVGEGT. This CDR3 reads CASSTHREMTYEQYF. CDR3 bases: TGTGCCAGCAGTACACACAGGGAAATGACCTACGAGCAGTACTTC.

The chain uses TRBV29-1 and TRBJ2-4, with 8 nucleotides matching TRBD1. The germline V gene has CDR1 SQVTM and CDR2 ANQGSEA. V lost 3 bases to trimming and J lost 15 bases; unmatched junction nucleotides: 7. The CDR3 totals 11 residues. CDR3 in DNA: TGCAGCGTTGAGGGCAGGGGGCTTCTGTACTTC. This sequence encodes CSVEGRGLLYF.

This clonotype was seen at least ten times. The chain links TRBV20-1 to TRBJ1-5; TRBD1 agrees at 9 bases. This CDR3 has 17 residues. Germline-derived CDR1 and CDR2 are DFQATT and SNEGSKA (reference sequence). Germline trimming cut 0 bases from V and 1 base from J; bases unmatched to any gene: 7. CDR3 amino acids: CSARDIQGAGSNQPQHF. The DNA for the CDR3 is TGCAGTGCTAGAGATATACAGGGGGCCGGGAGCAATCAGCCCCAGCATTTT.

The chain couples TRBV5-1 to TRBJ2-7, with D possibly matching TRBD2 (6 bases). The ends were cut back, 4 bases at V and 3 bases at J, with 14 bases in the middle. The CDR3 covers 14 residues. CDR1 and CDR2 from the germline V gene are SGHRS and YFSETQ. CDR3 nucleotide sequence: TGCGCCAGCAGCGGGGACTCCACCGACTACGAGCAGTACTTC. It encodes CASSGDSTDYEQYF.

This clonotype was seen many times. This sequence joins TRBV29-1 and TRBJ2-3, with a possible D match to TRBD2 (6 bases). CDR3 length: 15 amino acids. Trimming left V 6 bases short and J 2 bases short, with 18 bases between. Germline V gene lookup returns CDR1 SQVTM and CDR2 ANQGSEA. CDR3 bases: TGCAGCGTCGGAAGAAATGCGGGGTACACAGATACGCAGTATTTT. It is translated as CSVGRNAGYTDTQYF.

This clonotype occurred many times. The V and J genes are TRBV6-2 or TRBV6-3 and TRBJ2-7; D is ambiguous. V was shortened by 6 bases and J by 3 bases, with 9 bases between the two germline ends. The CDR3 is 12 amino acids. Germline CDR1 reads MNHEY; CDR2 reads SVGEGT. The CDR3 here is CASRDVDYEQYF. The CDR3 DNA follows: TGTGCCAGCAGAGACGTCGACTACGAGCAGTACTTC.

This clonotype has at least ten counts. V is TRBV20-1 and J is TRBJ2-1, with 10 positions matching TRBD2. This CDR3 has 14 amino acids. V gave up 0 bases and J gave up 7 bases; unmatched junction bases: 3. Germline values: CDR1 DFQATT, CDR2 SNEGSKA (reference sequence). Here the CDR3 reads CSARDPAGGNEQFF. CDR3 bases: TGCAGTGCTAGAGATCCAGCGGGGGGGAATGAGCAGTTCTTC.

This clonotype was detected many times. The rearrangement uses TRBV20-1 and TRBJ2-1; 7 bases line up with TRBD1. Germline CDR1 and CDR2: DFQATT and SNEGSKA (reference sequence). V lost 4 bases and J lost 6; bases outside the gene matches: 9. The CDR3 loop spans 14 amino acids. CDR3 residues: CSANLPTGANEQFF. In nucleotides, the CDR3 is TGCAGTGCTAATCTACCCACAGGGGCCAATGAGCAGTTCTTC.

Many counts were recorded for this clonotype. The V and J genes are TRBV27 and TRBJ1-4, with D unclear. V shed 6 bases and J shed 1 base, with 3 bases lying between them. This CDR3 spans 12 amino acids. Germline V gives CDR1 MNHEY, CDR2 SMNVEV (reference sequence). The CDR3 region is CASRQTNEKLFF. The CDR3 DNA reads TGTGCCAGCAGACAAACTAATGAAAAACTGTTTTTT.

Many counts were recorded for this clonotype. The chain carries TRBV7-2 and TRBJ1-5; perhaps TRBD1 as D (5 bases). Germline V gene lookup returns CDR1 SGHTA and CDR2 FQGNSA. V lost 0 bases to trimming and J lost 2 bases, with 11 bases between them. The CDR3 runs to 16 residues. The CDR3 DNA sequence: TGTGCCAGCAGCTTAGCGGATGGGGCGGGCAATCAGCCCCAGCATTTT. Protein product: CASSLADGAGNQPQHF.

This clonotype was found many times. The gene calls are TRBV28 and TRBJ1-2, with D perhaps TRBD1 (5 bases). The V end lost 2 bases, the J end lost 9 bases, and 10 bases lay between the germline ends. The CDR3 has 12 residues. CDR1 is MDHEN and CDR2 is SYDVKM in the germline V gene. The CDR3: CASSLITGRYTF. In nucleotides, the CDR3 is TGTGCCAGCAGTTTAATAACGGGGCGCTACACCTTC.